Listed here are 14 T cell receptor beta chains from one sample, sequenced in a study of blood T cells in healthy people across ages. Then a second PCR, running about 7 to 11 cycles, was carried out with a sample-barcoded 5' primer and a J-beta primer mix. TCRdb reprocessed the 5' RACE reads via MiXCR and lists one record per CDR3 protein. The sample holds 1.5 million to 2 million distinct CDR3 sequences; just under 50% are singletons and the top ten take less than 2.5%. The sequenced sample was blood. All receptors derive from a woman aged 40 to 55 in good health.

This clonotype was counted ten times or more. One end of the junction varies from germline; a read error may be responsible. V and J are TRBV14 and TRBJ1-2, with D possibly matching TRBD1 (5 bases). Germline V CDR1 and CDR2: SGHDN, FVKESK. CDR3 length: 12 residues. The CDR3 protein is CASSQGGRGYTF. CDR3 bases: TGCGCCAGCAGCCAGGGAGGTCGTGGCTACACCTTC.

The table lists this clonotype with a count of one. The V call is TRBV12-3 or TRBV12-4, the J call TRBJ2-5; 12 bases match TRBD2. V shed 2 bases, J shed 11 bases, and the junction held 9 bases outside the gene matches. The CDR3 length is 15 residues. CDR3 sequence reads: CASSLTSGGMLTQYF. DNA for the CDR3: TGTGCCAGCAGTTTAACTAGCGGGGGGATGCTAACTCAGTACTTC.

The CDR3: CASSHWDRERKGSSSYNSPLHF. The CDR3 nucleotides are TGTGCCAGCAGCCATTGGGACAGGGAGAGGAAGGGGTCGAGCTCCTATAATTCACCCCTCCACTTT. This chain links TRBV4-2 with TRBJ1-6; 9 nucleotides line up with TRBD1. CDR1 is LGHNA and CDR2 is YNFKEQ in the germline V gene. With 3 bases clipped from V and 0 bases from J, the junction kept 18 bases outside the gene matches. The CDR3 has 22 residues.

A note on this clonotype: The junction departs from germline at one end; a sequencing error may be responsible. CDR3 sequence reads: CASSLTGANVLIF. The CDR3 coding sequence is TGCGCCAGCAGCTTGACTGGGGCCAACGTCCTGATTTTC. This chain links TRBV5-1 with TRBJ2-6; D possibly corresponds to TRBD1 (5 bases). Germline V CDR1 and CDR2: SGHRS, YFSETQ. The length of the CDR3 is 13 residues.

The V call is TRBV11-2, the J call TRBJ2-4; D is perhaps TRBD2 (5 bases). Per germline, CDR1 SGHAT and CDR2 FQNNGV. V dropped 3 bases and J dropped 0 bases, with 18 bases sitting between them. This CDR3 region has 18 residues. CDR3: CASSLGEVGVSAKNIQYF. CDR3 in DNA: TGTGCCAGCAGCTTGGGAGAAGTCGGGGTATCAGCCAAAAACATTCAGTACTTC.

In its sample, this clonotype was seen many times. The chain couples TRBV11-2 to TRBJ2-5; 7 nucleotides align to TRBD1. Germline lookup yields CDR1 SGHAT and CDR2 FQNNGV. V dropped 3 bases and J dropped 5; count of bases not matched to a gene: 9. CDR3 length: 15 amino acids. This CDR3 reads CASSLDGRGTETQYF. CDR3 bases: TGTGCCAGCAGCTTGGATGGCAGGGGGACGGAGACCCAGTACTTC. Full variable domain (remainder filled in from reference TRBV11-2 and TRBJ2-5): EAGVAQSPRYKIIEKRQSVAFWCNPISGHATLYWYQQILGQGPKLLIQFQNNGVVDDSQLPKDRFSAERLKGVDSTLKIQPAKLEDSAVYLCASSLDGRGTETQYFGPGTRLLVL.

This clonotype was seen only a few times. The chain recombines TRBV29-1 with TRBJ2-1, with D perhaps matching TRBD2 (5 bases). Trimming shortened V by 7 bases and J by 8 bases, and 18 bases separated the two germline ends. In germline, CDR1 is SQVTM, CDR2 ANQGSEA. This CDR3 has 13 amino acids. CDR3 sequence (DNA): TGCAGCGGATGGAGGACCTCGGGTGATGAGCAGTTCTTC. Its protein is CSGWRTSGDEQFF.

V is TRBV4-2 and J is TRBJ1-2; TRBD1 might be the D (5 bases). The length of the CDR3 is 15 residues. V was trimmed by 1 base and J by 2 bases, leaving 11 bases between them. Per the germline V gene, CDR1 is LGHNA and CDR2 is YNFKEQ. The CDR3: CASSQVWGVNYGYTF. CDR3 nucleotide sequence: TGTGCCAGCAGCCAAGTTTGGGGGGTAAACTATGGCTACACCTTC.

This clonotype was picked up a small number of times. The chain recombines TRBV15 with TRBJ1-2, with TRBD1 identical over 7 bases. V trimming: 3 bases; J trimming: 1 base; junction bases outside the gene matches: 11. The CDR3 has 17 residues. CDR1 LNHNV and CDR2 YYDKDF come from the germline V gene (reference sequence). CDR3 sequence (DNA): TGTGCCACCAGCAGGGGGGACAGCCCAACTTTTAACTATGGCTACACCTTC. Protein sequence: CATSRGDSPTFNYGYTF. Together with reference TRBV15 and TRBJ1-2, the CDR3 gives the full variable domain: DAMVIQNPRYQVTQFGKPVTLSCSQTLNHNVMYWYQQKSSQAPKLLFHYYDKDFNNEADTPDNFQSRRPNTSFCFLDIRSPGLGDTAMYLCATSRGDSPTFNYGYTFGSGTRLTVV.

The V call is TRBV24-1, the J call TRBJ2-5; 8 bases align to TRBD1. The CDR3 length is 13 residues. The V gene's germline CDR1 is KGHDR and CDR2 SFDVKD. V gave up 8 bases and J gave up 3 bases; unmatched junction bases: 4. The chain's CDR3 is CATTQTGEETQYF. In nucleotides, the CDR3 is TGTGCCACCACCCAGACAGGGGAAGAGACCCAGTACTTC.

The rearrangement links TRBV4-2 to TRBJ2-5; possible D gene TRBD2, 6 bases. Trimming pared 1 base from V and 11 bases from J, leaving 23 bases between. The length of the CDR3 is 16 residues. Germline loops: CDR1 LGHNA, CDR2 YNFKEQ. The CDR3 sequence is CASSQAPSGLTDEQYF. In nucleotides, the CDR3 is TGTGCCAGCAGCCAAGCGCCCAGCGGGCTGACCGATGAGCAGTACTTC.

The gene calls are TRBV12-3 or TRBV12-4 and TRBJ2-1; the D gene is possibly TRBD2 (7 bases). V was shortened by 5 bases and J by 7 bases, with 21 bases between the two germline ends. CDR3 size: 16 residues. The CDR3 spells CASSLSVTAGQNEQFF. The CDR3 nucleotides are TGTGCCAGCAGTCTCTCCGTCACAGCGGGACAAAATGAGCAGTTCTTC.

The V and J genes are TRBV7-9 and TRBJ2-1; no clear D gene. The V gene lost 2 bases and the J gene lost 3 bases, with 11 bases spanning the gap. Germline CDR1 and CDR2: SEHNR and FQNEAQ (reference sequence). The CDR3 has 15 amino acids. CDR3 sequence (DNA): TGTGCCAGCAGCTTACTGGGAAATTACTACAATGAGCAGTTCTTC. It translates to CASSLLGNYYNEQFF.

CDR3 sequence reads: CSGDSSAEAFF. The CDR3 DNA sequence: TGCAGCGGAGACAGTAGTGCTGAAGCTTTCTTT. The chain couples TRBV29-1 to TRBJ1-1; a possible D gene is TRBD1 (5 bases). Germline-derived CDR1 and CDR2 are SQVTM and ANQGSEA. The CDR3 runs 11 residues. The V end lost 7 bases, the J end lost 6 bases, and 12 bases lay between the germline ends.